This TCR beta chain was captured in a study of PD-L1 blockade in urothelial cancer. Study details: In the patient group, about 90% of the roughly 29 were males with bladder-origin urothelial cancer. At 3 weeks after treatment start (second dose) and again at 6 weeks, blood was analyzed. Before enrollment, 0 to 3 chemotherapy regimens had been given to patients.

Germline loops: CDR1 MNHEY, CDR2 SMNVEV (reference sequence). V lost 11 bases to trimming and J lost 2 bases; unmatched junction nucleotides: 4. CDR3 size: 12 residues. Documented time point: peripheral blood 6 weeks after treatment start. For each patient, 1 to 8 samples were obtained, pretreatment and on-treatment. The method was immunoSEQ multiplex PCR; TCRdb's version includes in-frame clones alone and lacks a portion of them. The sample has tens of thousands of clones; roughly 88% are singletons. The sequence derives from a man aged 45-65 years with urothelial cancer. This material consisted of PBMCs, taken around atezolizumab (anti-PD-L1) treatment. The chain couples TRBV27 to TRBJ1-2; 8 positions agree with TRBD1. The CDR3 loop is CASGQENYGYTF. The DNA of the CDR3 is TGTGCCTCGGGACAGGAGAACTATGGCTACACCTTC.